The T cell receptor (beta chain) described here comes from a study of T-cell reconstitution after alpha-beta-depleted transplantation in children. V shed 1 base and J shed 6 bases, with 12 bases lying between them. This CDR3 is built from 15 residues. From germline, CDR1 is LGHDT and CDR2 YNNKEL (reference sequence). Unique molecular identifiers were used to barcode this TCRbeta library. In TCRdb, the PCR reads were re-called with MiXCR into one record per CDR3 protein. The table shows about 540,000 distinct CDR3 sequences, with approximately 20% occurring only once. This sequence originates from a human donor who donated a stem cell graft to a child with acute lymphoblastic leukemia. Sequencing used PBMCs from the stem cell graft donor, obtained from the stem cell graft. The rearrangement joins TRBV3-1 to TRBJ1-4; no clear D. The CDR3 loop is CASSQGDLRDEKLFF. CDR3 nucleotide sequence: TGTGCCAGCAGCCAAGGCGACTTGAGGGATGAAAAACTGTTTTTT. The full variable domain, its missing parts supplied by reference TRBV3-1 and TRBJ1-4, is DTAVSQTPKYLVTQMGNDKSIKCEQNLGHDTMYWYKQDSKKFLKIMFSYNNKELIINETVPNRFSPKSPDKAHLNLHINSLELGDSAVYFCASSQGDLRDEKLFFGSGTQLSVL.